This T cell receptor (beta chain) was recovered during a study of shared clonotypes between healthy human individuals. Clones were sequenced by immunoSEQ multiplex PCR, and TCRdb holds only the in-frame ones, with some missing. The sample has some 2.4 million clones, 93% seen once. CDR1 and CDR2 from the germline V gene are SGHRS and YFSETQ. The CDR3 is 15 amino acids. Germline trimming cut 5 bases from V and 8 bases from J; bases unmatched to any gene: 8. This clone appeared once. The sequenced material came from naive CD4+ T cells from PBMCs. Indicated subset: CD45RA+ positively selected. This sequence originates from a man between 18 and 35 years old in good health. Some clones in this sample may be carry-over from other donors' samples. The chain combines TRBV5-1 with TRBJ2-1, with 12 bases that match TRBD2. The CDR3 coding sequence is TGCGCCAGCAGTGAGACTAGCGGGAGAATCGATGAGCAGTTCTTC. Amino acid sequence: CASSETSGRIDEQFF.